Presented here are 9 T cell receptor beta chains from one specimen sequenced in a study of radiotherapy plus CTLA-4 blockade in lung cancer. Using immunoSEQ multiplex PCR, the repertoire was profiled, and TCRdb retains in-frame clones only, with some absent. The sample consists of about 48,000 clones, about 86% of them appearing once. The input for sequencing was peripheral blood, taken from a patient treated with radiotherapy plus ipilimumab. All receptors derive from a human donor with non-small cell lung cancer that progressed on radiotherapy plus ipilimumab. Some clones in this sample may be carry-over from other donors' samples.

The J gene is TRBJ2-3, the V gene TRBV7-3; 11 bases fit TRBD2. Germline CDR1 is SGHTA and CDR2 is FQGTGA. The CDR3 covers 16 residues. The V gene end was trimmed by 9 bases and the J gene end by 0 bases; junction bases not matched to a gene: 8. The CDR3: CARTGTSGTSTDTQYF. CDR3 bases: TGTGCCAGGACCGGGACTAGCGGAACTAGCACAGATACGCAGTATTTT.

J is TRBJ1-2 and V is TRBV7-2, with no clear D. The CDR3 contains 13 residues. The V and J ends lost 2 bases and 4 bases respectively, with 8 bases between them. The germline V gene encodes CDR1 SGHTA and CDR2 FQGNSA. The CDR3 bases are TGTGCCAGCAGCTTATACGCCGGCTATGGCTACACCTTC. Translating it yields CASSLYAGYGYTF.

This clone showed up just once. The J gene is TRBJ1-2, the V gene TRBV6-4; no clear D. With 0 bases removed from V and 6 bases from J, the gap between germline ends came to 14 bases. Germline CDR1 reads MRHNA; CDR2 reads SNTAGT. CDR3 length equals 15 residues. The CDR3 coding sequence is TGTGCCAGCAGTGACTCCGCACCCCCCACTGATGGCTACACCTTC. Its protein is CASSDSAPPTDGYTF.

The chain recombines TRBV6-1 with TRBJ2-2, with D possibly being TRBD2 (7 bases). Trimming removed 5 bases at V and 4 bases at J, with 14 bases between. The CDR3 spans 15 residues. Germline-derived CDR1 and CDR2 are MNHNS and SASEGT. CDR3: CASSQTGGRTGELFF. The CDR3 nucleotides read TGTGCCAGCAGTCAGACCGGGGGGCGCACCGGGGAGCTGTTTTTT.

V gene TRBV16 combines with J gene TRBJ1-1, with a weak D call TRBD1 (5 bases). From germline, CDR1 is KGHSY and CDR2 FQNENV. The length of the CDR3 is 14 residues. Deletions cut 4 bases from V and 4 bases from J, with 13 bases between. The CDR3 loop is CASSPWEGLTEAFF. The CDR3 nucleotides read TGTGCCAGCAGCCCCTGGGAGGGACTCACTGAAGCTTTCTTT.

The CDR3 reads CASKQGGEQYF. CDR3 coding DNA: TGCGCCAGTAAACAGGGGGGAGAGCAGTACTTC. The chain has TRBV10-2 and TRBJ2-5, with 8 bases aligning to TRBD1. V gave up 9 bases and J gave up 11 bases; unmatched junction bases: 8. The CDR3 runs 11 residues. CDR1 and CDR2 from the germline V gene are WSHSY and SAAADI.

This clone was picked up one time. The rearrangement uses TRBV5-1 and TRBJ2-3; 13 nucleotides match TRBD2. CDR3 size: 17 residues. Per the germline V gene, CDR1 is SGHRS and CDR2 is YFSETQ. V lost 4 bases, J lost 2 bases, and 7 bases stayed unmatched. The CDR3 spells CASSAGLAGVTTDTQYF. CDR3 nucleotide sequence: TGCGCCAGCAGCGCCGGACTAGCGGGGGTTACCACAGATACGCAGTATTTT.

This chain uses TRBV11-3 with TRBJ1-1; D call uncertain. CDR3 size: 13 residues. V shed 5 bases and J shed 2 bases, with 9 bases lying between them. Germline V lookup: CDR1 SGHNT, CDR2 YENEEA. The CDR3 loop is CASSPRSNTEAFF. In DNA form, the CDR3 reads TGTGCCAGCAGCCCTCGTAGTAACACTGAAGCTTTCTTT.

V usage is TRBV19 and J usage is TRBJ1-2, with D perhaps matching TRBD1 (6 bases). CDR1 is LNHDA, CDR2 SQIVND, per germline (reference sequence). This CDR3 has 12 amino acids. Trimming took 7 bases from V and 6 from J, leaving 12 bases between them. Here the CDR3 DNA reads TGTGCCAGTAACACAGGGTGGAATGGCTACACCTTC. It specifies CASNTGWNGYTF. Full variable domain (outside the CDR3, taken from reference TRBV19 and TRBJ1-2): DGGITQSPKYLFRKEGQNVTLSCEQNLNHDAMYWYRQDPGQGLRLIYYSQIVNDFQKGDIAEGYSVSREKKESFPLTVTSAQKNPTAFYLCASNTGWNGYTFGSGTRLTVV.